This T cell receptor beta chain originates from a study of cytomegalovirus exposure and HLA in healthy donors. In the study overall: From HLA-typed donors, an early data release held tens of millions of unique TCRs.

As to this clone: The antigen is not known.

The PCR ran on 60 Vbeta and 13 Jbeta primers. Data came from immunoSEQ multiplex PCR; TCRdb stores just in-frame clones and leaves some out. The sample lists around 120,000 clones; approximately 85% were seen once. The CDR3 is made up of 14 amino acids. The germline V gene encodes CDR1 SGHAT and CDR2 FQNNGV. The ends were cut back, 2 bases at V and 4 bases at J, with 12 bases in the middle. Findings and limits, study-wide: Rare TCR sequences predominated, though certain public TCRs were found in many donors.

The chain uses TRBV11-2 and TRBJ2-7, with D maybe TRBD1 (5 bases). Sequenced input: PBMCs. This TCR was sampled from a boy younger than 18 in good health and CMV-seronegative. The CDR3 DNA is TGTGCCAGCAGCTTAAGGACCAGGGATTACGAGCAGTACTTC. This translates into CASSLRTRDYEQYF.